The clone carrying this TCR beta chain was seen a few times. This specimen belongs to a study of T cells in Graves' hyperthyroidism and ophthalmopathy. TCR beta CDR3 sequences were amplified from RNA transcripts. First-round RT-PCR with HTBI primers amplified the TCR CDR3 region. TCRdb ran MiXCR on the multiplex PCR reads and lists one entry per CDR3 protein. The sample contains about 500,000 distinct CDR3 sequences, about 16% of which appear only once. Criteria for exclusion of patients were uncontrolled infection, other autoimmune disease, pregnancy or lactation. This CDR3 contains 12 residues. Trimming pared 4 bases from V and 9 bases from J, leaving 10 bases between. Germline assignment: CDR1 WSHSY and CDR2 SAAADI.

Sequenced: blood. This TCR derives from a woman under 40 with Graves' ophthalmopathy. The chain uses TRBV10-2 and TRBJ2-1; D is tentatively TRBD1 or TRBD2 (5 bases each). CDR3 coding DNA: TGCGCCAGCAGTGCCTCAGGGACTGAGCAGTTCTTC. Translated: CASSASGTEQFF.